A single sample is the source of the 28 T cell receptor beta chains below, sequenced in a study of T cells in Graves' hyperthyroidism and ophthalmopathy. RNA transcripts yielded amplified TCR beta CDR3 regions. The study used the HTBI primer set for a first-round RT-PCR of the TCR CDR3. TCRdb re-derived calls from the multiplex PCR reads in MiXCR, one entry per CDR3 protein. The sample records around 290,000 distinct CDR3 sequences, about 15% being singletons. Specimen: blood. These receptors all stem from a woman aged 55-70 years with Graves' ophthalmopathy.

This clonotype was detected ten times or more. V usage is TRBV30 and J usage is TRBJ1-5; TRBD1 might be the D (5 bases). Trimming stripped 4 bases from V and 0 bases from J, with 7 bases between. CDR1 GTSNPN and CDR2 SVGIG come from the germline V gene (reference sequence). The CDR3 contains 13 residues. CDR3 sequence reads: CAWTQDSNQPQHF. For the CDR3, the DNA is TGTGCCTGGACACAGGATAGCAATCAGCCCCAGCATTTT.

CDR3 in DNA: TGCGCCAGCAGCCAACAGAACACTGAAGCTTTCTTT. The encoded protein is CASSQQNTEAFF. The chain carries TRBV4-1 and TRBJ1-1, with no clear D. CDR1 is MGHRA, CDR2 YSYEKL, per germline. V lost 2 bases, J lost 1 base, and 2 bases lay in between. This CDR3 contains 12 residues.

This chain links TRBV4-2 with TRBJ2-1, with TRBD2 matching over 9 bases. V was clipped by 0 bases and J by 4 bases; unmatched bases: 7. The CDR3 totals 17 residues. CDR1 and CDR2 (germline): LGHNA, YNFKEQ. CDR3 bases: TGTGCCAGCAGCCAAGAACTGGCTAGCGGGGTTTACAATGAGCAGTTCTTC. Translation gives CASSQELASGVYNEQFF.

This clonotype has ten or more counts. The rearrangement joins TRBV18 to TRBJ2-7, with D tentatively TRBD1 or TRBD2 (5 bases each). V was shortened by 4 bases and J by 2 bases, with 21 bases between the two germline ends. Germline CDR1 reads KGHSH; CDR2 reads LQKENI. The CDR3 spans 17 residues. The chain's CDR3 is CASSRWGSKKTPYEQYF. In DNA form, the CDR3 reads TGTGCCAGCTCACGATGGGGGTCCAAGAAAACCCCCTACGAGCAGTACTTC.

This clonotype was detected a few times. The J gene is TRBJ1-3, the V gene TRBV20-1; TRBD1 matches 7 bases. Germline CDR1 is DFQATT and CDR2 is SNEGSKA (reference sequence). The CDR3 is 14 residues long. Trimming removed 3 bases from V and 7 bases from J; junction bases left unmatched: 9. Here the CDR3 reads CSASSRGRGNTIYF. For the CDR3, the DNA is TGCAGTGCTAGTAGTCGGGGCAGGGGGAACACCATATATTTT.

This clonotype has ten or more counts. Being one base from a much bigger clone, this may be a read error. This chain links TRBV11-1 with TRBJ1-2; TRBD1 might be the D (6 bases). This CDR3 contains 13 residues. Looked up from germline, CDR1 is SGHAT and CDR2 is FQDESV (reference sequence). The V end lost 4 bases, the J end lost 4 bases, and 10 bases lay between the germline ends. The CDR3 nucleotides are TGTGCCAGCAGCTCCGGACAGAGCTATGGCTACACCTTC. Translation: CASSSGQSYGYTF.

The V and J genes are TRBV5-1 and TRBJ1-2; D gene ambiguous. Germline V gene lookup returns CDR1 SGHRS and CDR2 YFSETQ. The CDR3 runs to 14 residues. Trimming took off 4 bases at V and 0 bases at J, with 10 bases between the two ends. CDR3 protein: CASSEGPPNYGYTF. Written as DNA, the CDR3 is TGCGCCAGCAGCGAAGGACCCCCTAACTATGGCTACACCTTC.

This clonotype came up many times. J is TRBJ1-1 and V is TRBV6-5, with D uncertain. The germline V and J ends were trimmed by 2 bases and 5 bases, with 15 bases remaining between them. CDR3 length: 15 amino acids. CDR1 and CDR2 (germline): MNHEY, SVGAGI. The CDR3 sequence is CASSYAGLKGTEAFF. The CDR3 region has the DNA TGTGCCAGCAGTTACGCCGGATTAAAGGGTACTGAAGCTTTCTTT.

In this sample, this clonotype turned up many times. The chain links TRBV27 to TRBJ1-1; D is unresolved. The V gene lost 1 base and the J gene lost 1 base, with 7 bases spanning the gap. The CDR3 runs 14 residues. Germline CDR1 and CDR2: MNHEY and SMNVEV (reference sequence). The CDR3 protein is CASSLFGKNTEAFF. DNA for the CDR3: TGTGCCAGCAGTTTATTCGGCAAGAACACTGAAGCTTTCTTT.

This clonotype showed up just a few times. V is TRBV5-1 and J is TRBJ2-3, with TRBD2 as a possible D gene (6 bases). This CDR3 contains 16 residues. Trimming removed 0 bases at V and 3 bases at J, with 14 bases between. Germline V gene sequence: CDR1 SGHRS, CDR2 YFSETQ. The CDR3 loop is CASSLGRDSGTDTQYF. CDR3 nucleotides: TGCGCCAGCAGCTTGGGACGGGACTCGGGGACAGATACGCAGTATTTT.

Many counts were recorded for this clonotype. This sequence joins TRBV20-1 and TRBJ2-3, with D maybe TRBD2 (6 bases). Per the germline V gene, CDR1 is DFQATT and CDR2 is SNEGSKA (reference sequence). The V and J ends lost 6 bases and 2 bases respectively, with 15 bases between them. The CDR3 runs to 14 residues. CDR3 residues: CSAPPGGNTDTQYF. The CDR3 nucleotides are TGCAGTGCGCCCCCTGGCGGGAACACAGATACGCAGTATTTT.

This clonotype showed up many times. The genes are TRBV15 and TRBJ2-5; no clear D gene. Trimming stripped 4 bases from V and 3 bases from J, with 9 bases between. The CDR3 is made up of 13 amino acids. The germline V gene encodes CDR1 LNHNV and CDR2 YYDKDF (reference sequence). Here the CDR3 reads CATSNSREETQYF. The CDR3 DNA is TGTGCCACCAGCAATTCAAGGGAAGAGACCCAGTACTTC.

This clonotype was observed at least ten times. The gene calls are TRBV7-9 and TRBJ1-2; D not certain. Trimming cost V 3 bases and J 4 bases, with 3 bases left between them. This CDR3 spans 11 amino acids. Germline loops: CDR1 SEHNR, CDR2 FQNEAQ (reference sequence). CDR3 sequence (DNA): TGTGCCAGCAGCTTTTCCTATGGCTACACCTTC. It encodes CASSFSYGYTF.

The chain uses TRBV5-8 and TRBJ2-1, with TRBD1 identical over 9 bases. The CDR3 totals 16 residues. The ends lost 1 base at V and 1 base at J; junction bases unmatched: 3. Germline assignment: CDR1 SGHTS and CDR2 YDEGEE. The CDR3 protein is CASSLRDRASYNEQFF. The CDR3 nucleotides are TGTGCCAGCAGCTTGAGGGACAGGGCTTCCTACAATGAGCAGTTCTTC.

The chain combines TRBV28 with TRBJ2-5; D call uncertain. Germline V CDR1 and CDR2: MDHEN, SYDVKM. V dropped 4 bases and J dropped 7 bases, with 16 bases sitting between them. This CDR3 region has 14 residues. The CDR3 DNA follows: TGTGCCAGCAGTTCGCCGAGTTTGTCGGGGACCCAGTACTTC. Encoded protein: CASSSPSLSGTQYF.

This clonotype was observed a single time. This chain uses TRBV19 with TRBJ1-1; D is possibly TRBD1 (5 bases). Trimming pared 3 bases from V and 0 bases from J, leaving 17 bases between. Germline V gene data show CDR1 as LNHDA and CDR2 as SQIVND (reference sequence). The CDR3 contains 17 residues. The CDR3, as DNA: TGTGCCAGTAGTATTCCGCGATCCAGGGATCTGAACACTGAAGCTTTCTTT. Its protein product is CASSIPRSRDLNTEAFF.

This clonotype was seen ten or more times. The chain has TRBV6-6 and TRBJ1-1, with D perhaps TRBD1 (5 bases). This CDR3 contains 18 residues. CDR1 MNHNY and CDR2 SVGAGI come from the germline V gene (reference sequence). The V end was cut by 2 bases, the J end by 5 bases, with 24 bases between. The CDR3 protein is CASSYTYFEYWRGTEAFF. For the CDR3, the DNA is TGTGCCAGCAGTTACACCTATTTCGAATATTGGCGGGGGACTGAAGCTTTCTTT.

This clonotype showed up many times. The rearrangement joins TRBV7-2 to TRBJ1-4; D not resolved. CDR3 length: 15 residues. Between the trimmed V and J ends, which lost 1 base and 3 bases, there was a span of 9 bases. The germline CDR1 and CDR2 sequences are SGHTA and FQGNSA. The CDR3 sequence is CASSLVSGSNEKLFF. In DNA form, the CDR3 reads TGTGCCAGCAGCTTAGTATCCGGGTCTAATGAAAAACTGTTTTTT.

This clonotype occurred many times. The genes are TRBV20-1 and TRBJ2-7; D could derive from TRBD1 or TRBD2 (5 bases each). This CDR3 has 16 residues. Germline CDR1 DFQATT, CDR2 SNEGSKA (reference sequence). Deletions cut 1 base from V and 3 bases from J, with 19 bases between. This CDR3 reads CSARVTSGTDYYEQYF. Written as DNA, the CDR3 is TGCAGTGCTAGAGTAACGTCCGGGACCGATTACTACGAGCAGTACTTC.

J is TRBJ1-5 and V is TRBV4-1, with D maybe TRBD1 (5 bases). V was shortened by 1 base and J by 7 bases, with 14 bases between the two germline ends. Per the germline V gene, CDR1 is MGHRA and CDR2 is YSYEKL. The CDR3 spans 15 residues. CDR3 bases: TGCGCCAGCAGCCAAGGGGCTTCGGGGGTCCAGCCCCAGCATTTT. Encoded protein: CASSQGASGVQPQHF.

The sample holds many counts of this clonotype. The V call is TRBV5-1, the J call TRBJ2-3; 7 bases fit TRBD2. CDR1 is SGHRS and CDR2 is YFSETQ in the germline V gene. The CDR3 loop spans 16 amino acids. V was clipped by 0 bases and J by 1 base; unmatched bases: 5. The CDR3 loop reads CASSLGGDYGTDTQYF. DNA for the CDR3: TGCGCCAGCAGCTTGGGAGGGGACTACGGCACAGATACGCAGTATTTT. Full variable domain (outside the CDR3, taken from reference TRBV5-1 and TRBJ2-3): KAGVTQTPRYLIKTRGQQVTLSCSPISGHRSVSWYQQTPGQGLQFLFEYFSETQRNKGNFPGRFSGRQFSNSRSEMNVSTLELGDSALYLCASSLGGDYGTDTQYFGPGTRLTVL.

This clonotype was seen ten or more times. The V and J genes are TRBV7-2 and TRBJ1-2; 7 nucleotides align to TRBD1. After removal of 7 bases from V and 7 bases from J, the junction contained 15 bases not matched to a gene. The germline CDR1 and CDR2 sequences are SGHTA and FQGNSA. CDR3 size: 15 residues. The CDR3 here is CASTEHRGTEFGYTF. In DNA form, the CDR3 reads TGTGCCAGCACAGAACACAGGGGCACTGAGTTTGGCTACACCTTC. The whole variable domain, remainder taken from reference TRBV7-2 and TRBJ1-2, is GAGVSQSPSNKVTEKGKDVELRCDPISGHTALYWYRQSLGQGLEFLIYFQGNSAPDKSGLPSDRFSAERTGGSVSTLTIQRTQQEDSAVYLCASTEHRGTEFGYTFGSGTRLTVV.

This clonotype has ten or more counts. The chain couples TRBV15 to TRBJ2-3; TRBD2 aligns across 7 bases. CDR3 length: 19 amino acids. Looked up from germline, CDR1 is LNHNV and CDR2 is YYDKDF (reference sequence). Unmatched junction bases numbered 15, after V lost 1 base and J lost 2 bases. This chain's CDR3 is CATSRGKRGASSYTDTQYF. The CDR3, as DNA: TGTGCCACCAGCAGAGGCAAGCGGGGAGCCAGTTCCTACACAGATACGCAGTATTTT.

This clonotype was seen only a few times. The chain uses TRBV10-3 and TRBJ1-6; D is unclear. There are 14 residues in the CDR3. Deletions cut 3 bases from V and 8 bases from J, with 11 bases between. Germline CDR1 ENHRY, CDR2 SYGVKD. The CDR3, as DNA: TGTGCCATCAGTGAAAACAGTGTGTATTCACCCCTCCACTTT. It encodes CAISENSVYSPLHF.

Comment on this clonotype: Given a much more abundant clone one base away, this may be a read error. V and J are TRBV29-1 and TRBJ2-3, with a possible D match to TRBD1 (5 bases). Between the trimmed V and J ends, which lost 7 bases and 1 base, there was a span of 9 bases. The CDR3 covers 12 residues. The germline gives CDR1 SQVTM, CDR2 ANQGSEA. The DNA of the CDR3 is TGCAGCGGGGGCCCGGGCACAGATACGCAGTATTTT. It codes for CSGGPGTDTQYF.

This clonotype was observed at least ten times. The V call is TRBV12-3 or TRBV12-4, the J call TRBJ1-6, with a tentative D call TRBD1 (5 bases). The V end lost 3 bases, the J end lost 3 bases, and 12 bases lay between the germline ends. CDR3 length equals 16 residues. In nucleotides, the CDR3 is TGTGCCAGCAGTTTTGGGGCGGGCGGCTATAATTCACCCCTCCACTTT. Its translation is CASSFGAGGYNSPLHF.

This clonotype was observed many times. The V call is TRBV28, the J call TRBJ1-1; D unresolved. Germline values: CDR1 MDHEN, CDR2 SYDVKM. V was clipped by 4 bases and J by 0 bases, with 12 bases between them. The CDR3 runs to 15 residues. CDR3 sequence: CASSSTAVMNTEAFF. CDR3 in DNA: TGTGCCAGCAGTTCTACTGCGGTTATGAACACTGAAGCTTTCTTT.

This clonotype turned up a few times. The chain employs TRBV10-3 and TRBJ1-3, with D perhaps TRBD1 (6 bases). The ends were cut back, 11 bases at V and 4 bases at J, with 9 bases in the middle. The CDR3 sequence is 11 residues long. Germline CDR1 reads ENHRY; CDR2 reads SYGVKD. The CDR3 sequence: CASGHGNTIYF. The CDR3 region has the DNA TGTGCCTCGGGACACGGAAACACCATATATTTT.